These T cell receptor beta chains were read from a single sample in a study of beta chain features in type 1 diabetes. Using immunoSEQ multiplex PCR, the repertoire was profiled, and TCRdb retains in-frame clones only, with some absent. Among about 930,000 clones listed, under 20% were seen once. The sequencing input was naive CD4+ T cells from blood. Every receptor here comes from a woman aged 18-29 years in good health. The CDR3 runs from the conserved cysteine through the conserved F or W. D genes are given only for firm matches. Clone size is given for some rows only: seen once, a few or many times, or a class if the clone is expanded.

>NA|TRBV27|NA|TRBJ2-3
TGTGCCAGCAGTTTTTTTAGCTCCACAGATACGCAGTATTTT
CASSFFSSTDTQYF
>NA|TRBV15|few|TRBJ2-3
TGTGCCACCAGCAGAGATCGGCGAGATACGCAGTATTTT
CATSRDRRDTQYF
>TRBD2|TRBV29-1|NA|TRBJ2-5
TGCAGCGTTGAATCCGGACTAGCGGGCACTCTTAAAGAGACCCAGTACTTC
CSVESGLAGTLKETQYF
>TRBD1|TRBV7-2|NA|TRBJ1-5
TGTGCCAGCAGCCCGGCAGGGGGCGATCAGCCCCAGCATTTT
CASSPAGGDQPQHF
>NA|TRBV11-2|NA|TRBJ2-1
TGTGCCAGCAGCTTAGCGTTAGCAGACTATGAGCAGTTCTTC
CASSLALADYEQFF
>TRBD1|TRBV7-2|NA|TRBJ1-2
TGTGCCAGCAGCTCAATTAGGACAGGCTTCTATGGCTACACCTTC
CASSSIRTGFYGYTF
>TRBD2|TRBV9|few|TRBJ2-3
TGTGCCAGCAGCGCTAGCGGGGGCTATAGCACAGATACGCAGTATTTT
CASSASGGYSTDTQYF
>TRBD1|TRBV5-4|NA|TRBJ2-1
TGTGCCAGCACCAGAGGACAGGGCGGGGAGCAGTTCTTC
CASTRGQGGEQFF
>NA|TRBV29-1|NA|TRBJ2-7
TGCAGCGCCCGAGACGGATCCTACGAGCAGTACTTC
CSARDGSYEQYF
>TRBD2|TRBV2|NA|TRBJ2-1
TGTGCCAGCAGTGGCCCCGAGACTAGCGGGAGGGCCGATGAGCAGTTCTTC
CASSGPETSGRADEQFF
>TRBD1|TRBV5-1|few|TRBJ2-6
TGCGCCAGCAGCCAAACAGGGGCTGGGGCCAACGTCCTGACTTTC
CASSQTGAGANVLTF
>NA|TRBV2|few|TRBJ2-1
TGTGCCAGCATGGGGGACTCGTACAATGAGCAGTTCTTC
CASMGDSYNEQFF
>TRBD1|TRBV28|few|TRBJ1-2
TGTGCCAGCAGCACAGGGGGCTTTGGCTACACCTTC
CASSTGGFGYTF
>NA|TRBV7-2|NA|TRBJ2-5
TGTGCCAGCAGCTTTAGTCCCCAAGAGACCCAGTACTTC
CASSFSPQETQYF
>TRBD1|TRBV5-6|few|TRBJ2-2
TGTGCCAGCAGCTTGGTCTCCGGGACAGGAAAAAAACGCGGGGAGCTGTTTTTT
CASSLVSGTGKKRGELFF
>TRBD1|TRBV7-2|few|TRBJ2-4
TGTGCCAGCAGCTTAATAGGGCAGGGGGCGGCCAAAAACATTCAGTACTTC
CASSLIGQGAAKNIQYF
>TRBD1|TRBV29-1|NA|TRBJ2-5
TGCAGCGTTAGGGACAGGGGGACCCTGCACCAAGAGACCCAGTACTTC
CSVRDRGTLHQETQYF
>NA|TRBV15|NA|TRBJ2-5
TGTGCCACCAGCAGAGATGGAGGCTCCGGCCGGGGAAGAGGGGAGACCCAGTACTTC
CATSRDGGSGRGRGETQYF
>TRBD1|TRBV11-1|few|TRBJ2-1
TGTGCCAGCAGTCCACCGGGACAGGAGTACAATGAGCAGTTCTTC
CASSPPGQEYNEQFF
>NA|TRBV6-6|NA|TRBJ2-7
TGTGCCAGCAGTACCCAGTTGTACGAGCAGTACTTC
CASSTQLYEQYF
>TRBD1|TRBV4-3|few|TRBJ2-5
TGCGCCAGCAGCCAGGGGGACAGGGGTTTGGAGACCCAGTACTTC
CASSQGDRGLETQYF
>NA|TRBV6-5|few|TRBJ1-3
TGTGCCAGCAGTTACGACGGAAAATCTGGAAACACCATATATTTT
CASSYDGKSGNTIYF
>TRBD2|TRBV27|NA|TRBJ2-1
TGTGCCAGCAGTTTATCGGGAGCGGGAGGATTGACCGATGAGCAGTTCTTC
CASSLSGAGGLTDEQFF
>NA|TRBV15|few|TRBJ2-6
TGTGCCACCAGCAGAGTCGCGTACTCTGGGGCCAACGTCCTGACTTTC
CATSRVAYSGANVLTF
>TRBD2|TRBV4-3|few|TRBJ2-2
TGCGCCAGCAGCCAAAGCCAGACTAGCGGGAACACCGGGGAGCTGTTTTTT
CASSQSQTSGNTGELFF
>TRBD2|TRBV4-3|NA|TRBJ2-1
TGCGCCAGCAGCCCCATGACTAGCGGTAGCTCCTACAATGAGCAGTTCTTC
CASSPMTSGSSYNEQFF
>TRBD1|TRBV5-1|NA|TRBJ1-2
TGCGCCAGCAGCTTGGCCTCTGGACAGGGGTCGTTCTATGGCTACACCTTC
CASSLASGQGSFYGYTF
>NA|TRBV9|NA|TRBJ2-1
TGTGCCAGCAGCGTAGCTCCGTCTAGTTCGAATGAGCAGTTCTTC
CASSVAPSSSNEQFF
>NA|TRBV6-5|few|TRBJ1-3
TGTGCCAGCAGTGCCAGGGTTCAAGCTGGAAACACCATATATTTT
CASSARVQAGNTIYF
>TRBD2|TRBV7-2|NA|TRBJ2-3
TGTGCCAGCAGCACCCGACTAGCGGTTTCGGATACGCAGTATTTT
CASSTRLAVSDTQYF
>TRBD1|TRBV28|few|TRBJ1-5
TGTGCCAGCAGGCCTACAGGGGCGCACCAGCCCCAGCATTTT
CASRPTGAHQPQHF
>NA|TRBV27|NA|TRBJ1-1
TGTGCCAGCAGTTTATTTAGTGTCAGGGAGAACACTGAAGCTTTCTTT
CASSLFSVRENTEAFF
>TRBD1|TRBV7-9|few|TRBJ1-1
TGTGCCAGCAGCCCAGGGGGCTCGACTGAAGCTTTCTTT
CASSPGGSTEAFF
>NA|TRBV5-1|NA|TRBJ2-7
TGCGCCAGCACCCCACAGCCCGTCTCCTACGAGCAGTACTTC
CASTPQPVSYEQYF
>NA|TRBV19|few|TRBJ2-6
TGTGCCAGTAGTACAATCCGGGGGTCCCCTGGGGCCAACGTCCTGACTTTC
CASSTIRGSPGANVLTF
>NA|TRBV29-1|NA|TRBJ2-1
TGCAGCTCCGAGGGCTACAATGAGCAGTTCTTC
CSSEGYNEQFF
>NA|TRBV5-8|few|TRBJ1-1
TGTGCCAGCAGCTTAGGTGTTGGGAACACTGAAGCTTTCTTT
CASSLGVGNTEAFF
>NA|TRBV10-3|few|TRBJ2-7
TGTGCCATCTCATCCGAGACCTACGAGCAGTACTTC
CAISSETYEQYF
>NA|TRBV4-1|few|TRBJ1-4
TGCGCCAGCAGCCAACAAGAAAGCCGAGGTGAAAAACTGTTTTTT
CASSQQESRGEKLFF
>NA|TRBV19|NA|TRBJ2-7
TGTGCCAGTAGTGACAGATTCAAAGGACGCCGGTCCTACGAGCAGTACTTC
CASSDRFKGRRSYEQYF
>NA|TRBV7-9|few|TRBJ2-6
TGTGCCAGCAGCTTAGGAACTGGGGCCAACGTCCTGACTTTC
CASSLGTGANVLTF
>NA|TRBV6-6|few|TRBJ2-7
TGTGCCAGCAAAACGGCCTACGAGCAGTACTTC
CASKTAYEQYF
>NA|TRBV2|NA|TRBJ2-3
TGTGCCAGCCTAACGGGGGCTAGCACAGATACGCAGTATTTT
CASLTGASTDTQYF
>TRBD1|TRBV2|few|TRBJ1-5
TGTGCCAGCAGCTTCCGGACAGGGAGCAATCAGCCCCAGCATTTT
CASSFRTGSNQPQHF
>TRBD2|TRBV29-1|NA|TRBJ2-5
TGCAGCGTGCGCCTAGCGGGTGGAAAAGAGACCCAGTACTTC
CSVRLAGGKETQYF
>NA|TRBV18|NA|TRBJ1-1
TGTGCCAGCTCACCATTGGACACGCAGGGAGTCACTGAAGCTTTCTTT
CASSPLDTQGVTEAFF
>NA|TRBV2|few|TRBJ2-5
TGTGCCAGCAGTGGAAGGACCGGCCCGGAGACCCAGTACTTC
CASSGRTGPETQYF